Each of the 3 T cell receptor beta chains below was sequenced from the same sample in a study of cytomegalovirus exposure and HLA in healthy donors. PCR was performed using 60 Vbeta and 13 Jbeta primers. Assay used: immunoSEQ multiplex PCR; TCRdb lists only in-frame clones, some missing. The data show some 200,000 clones, 80% to 85% seen once. The sequencing input was PBMCs. The receptors stem from a woman aged 25 to 45 in good health and CMV-seronegative.

The chain combines TRBV27 with TRBJ2-5; D is uncertain. The end of the DNA fits TRBJ2-7 better, so the J call may be wrong. From germline, CDR1 is MNHEY and CDR2 SMNVEV (reference sequence). This CDR3 contains 14 residues. In DNA, the CDR3 is TGTGCCAGCAGTTTAGGGCTGAGTCCCTACGAGCAGTACTTC. Translation: CASSLGLSPYEQYF.

This chain connects TRBV5-4 to TRBJ1-2, with 7 bases that match TRBD1. V lost 0 bases, J lost 8 bases, and 4 bases stayed unmatched. Germline CDR1 reads SGHNT; CDR2 reads YYREEE (reference sequence). There are 13 residues in the CDR3. DNA for the CDR3: TGTGCCAGCAGCTTGGCAGGGGGGATAGGCTACACCTTC. The encoded protein is CASSLAGGIGYTF.

This clone is a singleton in its sample. The rearrangement joins TRBV12-5 to TRBJ1-2; D call uncertain. CDR1 is LGHNT and CDR2 is FRNRAP in the germline V gene. The V end was cut by 1 base, the J end by 8 bases, with 8 bases between. The CDR3 contains 12 residues. For the CDR3, the DNA is TGTGCTAGTGGTTTGGGGAGAGGGGGCTACACCTTC. Translated, it gives CASGLGRGGYTF.